Sequencing of this TCR beta chain was carried out in a study of regulatory T cells in long-lasting Graves disease. Regarding time point: newly diagnosed GD, antithyroid drugs for less than 3 months. With RNA extracted from PBMCs as input, the TCR library was made. This clonotype has a handful of counts. No antigen is known for it. Sequencing libraries for TCR beta were prepared with iRepertoire HTBI primers and Arm-PCR of CDR3 regions. Original processing notes: Across all samples, approximately 68 TRBV segments and about 13 TRBJ segments were identified. TCRdb fed the multiplex PCR reads into MiXCR, producing one record per CDR3 protein. The V and J calls were not made by the authors but by TCRdb's processing. The table lists about 620,000 distinct CDR3 sequences, about 15% of them singletons. Findings of the study overall: Sample size was small, which may have lowered accuracy.

The sample also formed part of further work on T cells in Graves' hyperthyroidism and ophthalmopathy. That report adds: Ophthalmopathy and stable hyperthyroidism were told apart by a 13 V-J model.

The clonotype originates from a woman in her thirties with Graves disease. Sequenced here: peripheral blood mononuclear cells (PBMCs), sampled at new diagnosis, from a patient treated with antithyroid drugs.

CDR3 nucleotide sequence: TGCGCCAGCAGCTTGGCCCTCGGTCAGGGGGCGAATGGCTACACCTTC. Protein sequence: CASSLALGQGANGYTF. The chain carries TRBV5-1 and TRBJ1-2; 8 bases are a match to TRBD1. Germline V gene lookup returns CDR1 SGHRS and CDR2 YFSETQ. This CDR3 comprises 16 residues. The junction had 10 bases not matched to a gene; V was cut back by 0 bases and J by 6 bases.